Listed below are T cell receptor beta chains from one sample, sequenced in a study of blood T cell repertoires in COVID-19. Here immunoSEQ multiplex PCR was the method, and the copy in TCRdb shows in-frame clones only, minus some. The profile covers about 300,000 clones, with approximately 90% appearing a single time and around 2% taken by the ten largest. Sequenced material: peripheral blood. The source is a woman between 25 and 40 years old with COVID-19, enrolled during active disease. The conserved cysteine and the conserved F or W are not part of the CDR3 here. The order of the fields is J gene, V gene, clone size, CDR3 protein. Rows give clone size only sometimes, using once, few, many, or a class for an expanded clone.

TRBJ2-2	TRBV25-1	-	AAARQLF
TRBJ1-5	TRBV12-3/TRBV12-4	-	ASTGGYNQPQH
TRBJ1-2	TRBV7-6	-	ASSSLPGQGLDGYT
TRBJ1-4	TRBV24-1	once	ATSESGTGTEKLF
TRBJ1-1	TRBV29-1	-	SVEGRQSHTEAF
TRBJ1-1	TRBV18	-	ASSLKTGSISEAF
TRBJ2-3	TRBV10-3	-	AISEGGDRDTQY
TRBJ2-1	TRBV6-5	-	ASSTGSSYNEQF
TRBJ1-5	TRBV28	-	ASSREAGRNQPQH
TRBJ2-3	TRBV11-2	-	ASSLVGQGVDTQY
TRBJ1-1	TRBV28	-	ASSETGGSTEAF